One TCR beta chain is described in this entry. Its antigen is as yet unknown. This record belongs to a study of CD8 T cells in ankylosing spondylitis. Whole-study results and caveats: Typical of ankylosing spondylitis blood, it appeared, was a TCR beta motif of eight highly homologous variants.

Trimming took 3 bases from V and 0 from J, leaving 6 bases between them. The germline gives CDR1 LNHDA, CDR2 SQIVND (reference sequence). This CDR3 is built from 14 residues. Construction of TCR beta libraries was performed using quantitative 5'-RACE with molecular barcodes. TCRdb independently ran MiXCR on the 5' RACE reads; one entry per CDR3 protein. The sample yields hundreds of thousands of distinct CDR3 sequences, 9.5% to 15% seen once. The J gene is TRBJ1-5, the V gene TRBV19; D gene uncertain. This receptor was taken from a male donor with ankylosing spondylitis. The sample comprised blood, either unsorted or a sorted T cell fraction (not recorded which). CDR3 protein: CASSISGSNQPQHF. For the CDR3, the DNA is TGTGCCAGTAGTATCTCGGGTAGCAATCAGCCCCAGCATTTT.